This is a list of T cell receptor beta chains from one sample in a study of OX40 agonist ivuxolimab in advanced cancers. Repertoires were generated with immunoSEQ multiplex PCR, while TCRdb's copy carries only in-frame clones and drops some. The sample holds about 69,000 clones, approximately 90% seen once. Material: CD4+ or CD8+ T cells sorted from blood, obtained in a trial of the OX40 agonist ivuxolimab. The receptors stem from an adult with an advanced solid tumor such as melanoma, head and neck, liver or kidney cancer. Both conserved end residues are trimmed from each CDR3. A D gene is named only where the DNA matches it firmly.

>TRBV6-6|TRBJ1-5|TRBD1
ASSNPTGGSNQPQH
>TRBV6-5|TRBJ2-3|TRBD1
ASSFKSGTGRDTQY
>TRBV7-2|TRBJ1-2|TRBD1
ASSARGRDYGYT
>TRBV19|TRBJ2-4|.
ASSIQESKNIQY
>TRBV5-1|TRBJ2-3|TRBD2
ASSSPRLAGGTDTQY
>TRBV28|TRBJ1-5|TRBD1
ASSLEGASNQPQH
>TRBV6-6|TRBJ1-1|.
ASSDAHTEAF
>TRBV6-5|TRBJ2-3|.
ASARDGDTQY
>TRBV5-1|TRBJ1-1|TRBD1
ASSLEGASGTEAF
>TRBV19|TRBJ2-2|.
ASSIGTSNTGELF
>TRBV27|TRBJ2-7|.
ASSLSGGGYEQY
>TRBV15|TRBJ2-1|TRBD2
ATSWGLAGILEQF
>TRBV11-2|TRBJ2-2|.
ASSAPGRGGELF
>TRBV28|TRBJ1-5|TRBD1
ASSLRTGVGQPQH
>TRBV11-2|TRBJ2-1|.
ASSLGERQF
>TRBV10-3|TRBJ2-1|TRBD2
AIKREESYNEQF